This record covers a single T cell receptor (beta chain). These data originate in a study of blood T cell repertoires in COVID-19. The overall study: The United States, Italy and Spain provided the acute and convalescent COVID-19 samples. PBMCs, B-cell-depleted T cells, or T cells provided the cDNA or gDNA that made up the material.

Original data processing: Reference gene primers were amplified, and this amplification served to estimate nucleated cell counts. Measured with immunoSEQ multiplex PCR; TCRdb has only the in-frame clones, and not every one. V, J and clone size are those of that table, while D and trimming were read from the DNA. The sample yields over 150,000 clones, roughly 89% seen once. CDR3 length: 16 residues. V shed 3 bases and J 4 bases; nucleotides not matched to a gene: 9. Germline V gene sequence: CDR1 SGHRS, CDR2 YFSETQ. V usage is TRBV5-1 and J usage is TRBJ2-1; 8 nucleotides match TRBD2. This clonotype originated in a woman aged 55-69 years who had recovered from COVID-19. Sequencing input: peripheral blood. The CDR3: CASSSSGTSGYNEQFF. The CDR3 nucleotides read TGCGCCAGCAGCTCCTCCGGGACTAGTGGTTACAATGAGCAGTTCTTC.